The TCR beta chain under discussion was sequenced for a study of blood T cells in healthy people across ages. The CDR3 contains 12 residues. From germline, CDR1 is SGHKS and CDR2 YYEKEE (reference sequence). Trimming took 0 bases from V and 9 from J, leaving 8 bases between them. Through a sample-barcoded 5' primer and a J-beta primer mix, a second PCR was run for roughly 6 to 12 cycles. Via MiXCR, TCRdb re-called the 5' RACE reads, giving one row per CDR3 protein. The sample includes 650,000 to 1,000,000 distinct CDR3 sequences, roughly 46% of them seen just once. Notes on the study in general: More naive CD4+ cells and higher diversity marked long-lived donors relative to aged donors. Estimates of total diversity, which came from one million sequenced T cells, were considered to be underestimates.

Remarks on this clonotype: Its matching antigen is unknown.

The sequence came from a man older than 75 in good health. Sequenced: blood. V usage is TRBV5-5 and J usage is TRBJ2-3; the D gene is possibly TRBD2 (6 bases). CDR3 in DNA: TGTGCCAGCAGCTTGGAGGGGAGGACGCAGTATTTT. It encodes CASSLEGRTQYF.